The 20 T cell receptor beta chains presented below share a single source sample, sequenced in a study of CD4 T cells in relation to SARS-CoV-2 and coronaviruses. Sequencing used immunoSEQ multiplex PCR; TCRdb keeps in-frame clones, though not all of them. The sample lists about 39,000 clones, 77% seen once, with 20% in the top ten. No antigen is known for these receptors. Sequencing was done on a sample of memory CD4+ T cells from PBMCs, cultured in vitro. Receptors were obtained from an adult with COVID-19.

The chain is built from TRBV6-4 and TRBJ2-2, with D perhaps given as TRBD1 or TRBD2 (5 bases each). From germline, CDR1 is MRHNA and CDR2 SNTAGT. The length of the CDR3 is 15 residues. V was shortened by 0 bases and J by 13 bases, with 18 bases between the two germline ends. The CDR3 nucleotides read TGTGCCAGCAGTGACTCGACAGTCGGCTCTGGGAGGCTGTTTTTT. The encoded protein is CASSDSTVGSGRLFF.

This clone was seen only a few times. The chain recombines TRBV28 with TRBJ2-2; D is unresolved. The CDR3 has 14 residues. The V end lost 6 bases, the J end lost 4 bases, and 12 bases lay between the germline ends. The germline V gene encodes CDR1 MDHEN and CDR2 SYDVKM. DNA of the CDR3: TGTGCCAGCAGAAAGTACGTGGCCACCGGGGAGCTGTTTTTT. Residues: CASRKYVATGELFF.

The CDR3 DNA is TGTGCCAGCGTAGGAGGGGGCGCGTCTGGAAACACCATATATTTT. Encoded protein: CASVGGGASGNTIYF. The chain is built from TRBV28 and TRBJ1-3, with 7 bases fitting TRBD1. The V segment lost 8 bases and the J segment 1 base; nucleotides outside the gene matches: 8. Germline V gene data show CDR1 as MDHEN and CDR2 as SYDVKM. This CDR3 contains 15 residues.

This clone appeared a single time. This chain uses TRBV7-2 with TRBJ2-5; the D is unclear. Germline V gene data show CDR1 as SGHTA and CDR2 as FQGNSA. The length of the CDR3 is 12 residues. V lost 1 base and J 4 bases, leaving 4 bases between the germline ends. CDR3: CASSLGPETQYF. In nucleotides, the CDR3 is TGTGCCAGCAGCTTAGGTCCAGAGACCCAGTACTTC.

This chain's CDR3 is CASSVAVTGGLNEQFF. CDR3 nucleotide sequence: TGTGCCAGCAGCGTAGCTGTGACAGGGGGACTCAATGAGCAGTTCTTC. This rearrangement joins TRBV9 to TRBJ2-1, with 9 bases lining up with TRBD1. CDR1 and CDR2 from the germline V gene are SGDLS and YYNGEE. CDR3 length: 16 residues. V was clipped by 0 bases and J by 6 bases; unmatched bases: 7.

The CDR3 loop reads CASSFSDTQYF. In DNA, the CDR3 is TGTGCCAGCAGTTTCTCAGATACGCAGTATTTT. This chain connects TRBV12-3 or TRBV12-4 to TRBJ2-3, with D unclear. The CDR3 has 11 residues. V lost 3 bases and J 4 bases, leaving 2 bases between the germline ends.

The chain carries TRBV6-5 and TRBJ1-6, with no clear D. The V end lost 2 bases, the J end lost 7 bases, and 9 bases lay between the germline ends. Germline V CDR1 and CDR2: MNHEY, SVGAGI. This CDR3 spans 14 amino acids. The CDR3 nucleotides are TGTGCCAGCAGTTACGGCAGAGAAAATTCACCCCTCCACTTT. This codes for CASSYGRENSPLHF.

CDR3 sequence: CASSAQGEGTEAFF. CDR3 sequence (DNA): TGTGCCAGCAGCGCCCAGGGGGAGGGCACTGAAGCTTTCTTT. This chain joins TRBV9 and TRBJ1-1, with 7 bases aligning to TRBD1. After removal of 3 bases from V and 4 bases from J, the junction contained 6 bases not matched to a gene. This CDR3 region has 14 residues. Germline CDR1 reads SGDLS; CDR2 reads YYNGEE.

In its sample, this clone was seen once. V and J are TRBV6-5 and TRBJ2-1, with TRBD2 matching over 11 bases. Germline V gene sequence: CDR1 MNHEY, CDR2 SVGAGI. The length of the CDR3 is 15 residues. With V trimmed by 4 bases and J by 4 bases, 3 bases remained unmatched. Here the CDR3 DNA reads TGTGCCAGCAGTTGGATAGCGGGAGGGTACAATGAGCAGTTCTTC. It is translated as CASSWIAGGYNEQFF.

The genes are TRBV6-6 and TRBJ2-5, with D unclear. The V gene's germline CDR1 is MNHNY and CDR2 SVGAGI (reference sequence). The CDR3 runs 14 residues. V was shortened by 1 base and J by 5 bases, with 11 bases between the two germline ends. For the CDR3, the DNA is TGTGCCAGCAGTTACTTTCAGTCCCGGGAGACCCAGTACTTC. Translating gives CASSYFQSRETQYF.

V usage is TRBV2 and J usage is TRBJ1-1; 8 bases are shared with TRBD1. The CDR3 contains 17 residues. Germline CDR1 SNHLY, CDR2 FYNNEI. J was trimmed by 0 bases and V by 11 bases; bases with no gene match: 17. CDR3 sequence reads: CADGGDRLSTMNTEAFF. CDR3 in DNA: TGTGCCGACGGAGGGGACAGGCTATCTACCATGAACACTGAAGCTTTCTTT.

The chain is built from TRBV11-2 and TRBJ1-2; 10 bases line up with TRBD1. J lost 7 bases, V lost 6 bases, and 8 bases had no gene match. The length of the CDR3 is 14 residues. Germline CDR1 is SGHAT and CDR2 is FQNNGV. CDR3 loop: CASRGTGAFAGYTF. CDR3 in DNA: TGTGCCAGCAGGGGGACAGGGGCCTTTGCTGGCTACACCTTC. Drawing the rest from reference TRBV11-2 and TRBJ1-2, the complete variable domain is EAGVAQSPRYKIIEKRQSVAFWCNPISGHATLYWYQQILGQGPKLLIQFQNNGVVDDSQLPKDRFSAERLKGVDSTLKIQPAKLEDSAVYLCASRGTGAFAGYTFGSGTRLTVV.

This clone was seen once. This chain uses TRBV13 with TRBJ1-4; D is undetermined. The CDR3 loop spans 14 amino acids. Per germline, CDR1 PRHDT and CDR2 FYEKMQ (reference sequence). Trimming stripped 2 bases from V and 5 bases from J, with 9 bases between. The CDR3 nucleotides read TGTGCCAGCAGCTTAAGCTTTACAAATGAAAAACTGTTTTTT. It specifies CASSLSFTNEKLFF.

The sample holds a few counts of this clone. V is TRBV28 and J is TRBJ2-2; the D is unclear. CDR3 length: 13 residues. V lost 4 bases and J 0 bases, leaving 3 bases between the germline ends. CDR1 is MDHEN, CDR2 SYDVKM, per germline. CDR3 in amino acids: CASSSTNTGELFF. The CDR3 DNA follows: TGTGCCAGCAGTTCAACGAACACCGGGGAGCTGTTTTTT.

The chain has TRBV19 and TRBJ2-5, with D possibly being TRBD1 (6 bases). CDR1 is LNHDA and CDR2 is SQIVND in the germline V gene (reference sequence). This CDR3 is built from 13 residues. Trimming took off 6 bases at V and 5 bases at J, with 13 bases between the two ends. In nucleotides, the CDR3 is TGTGCCAGTAGAAACAACAGGGAGGAGACCCAGTACTTC. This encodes CASRNNREETQYF.

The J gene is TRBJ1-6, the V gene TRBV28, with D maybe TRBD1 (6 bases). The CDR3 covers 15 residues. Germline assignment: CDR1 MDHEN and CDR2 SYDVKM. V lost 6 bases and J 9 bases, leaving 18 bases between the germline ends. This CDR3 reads CASREDRNQASPLHF. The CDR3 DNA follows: TGTGCCAGCAGAGAAGACAGGAATCAAGCTTCACCCCTCCACTTT.

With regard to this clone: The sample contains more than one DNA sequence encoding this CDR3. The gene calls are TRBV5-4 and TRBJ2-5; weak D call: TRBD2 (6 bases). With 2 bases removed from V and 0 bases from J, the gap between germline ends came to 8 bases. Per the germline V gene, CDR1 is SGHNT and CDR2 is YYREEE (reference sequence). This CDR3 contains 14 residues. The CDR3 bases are TGTGCCAGCAGCTTCCGGGAGAACCAAGAGACCCAGTACTTC. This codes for CASSFRENQETQYF.

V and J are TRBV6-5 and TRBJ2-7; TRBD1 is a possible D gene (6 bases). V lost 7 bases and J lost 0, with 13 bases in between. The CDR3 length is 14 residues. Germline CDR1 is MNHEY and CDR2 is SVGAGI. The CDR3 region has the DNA TGTGCCAGCAAACCGGGACATAGCTCCTACGAGCAGTACTTC. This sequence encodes CASKPGHSSYEQYF.

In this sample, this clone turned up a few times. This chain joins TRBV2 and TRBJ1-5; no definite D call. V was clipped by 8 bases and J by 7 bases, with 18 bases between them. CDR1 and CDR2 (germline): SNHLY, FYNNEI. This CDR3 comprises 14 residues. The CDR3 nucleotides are TGTGCCAGCGTCTCGCAAGGTCGTGGGCAGCCCCAGCATTTT. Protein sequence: CASVSQGRGQPQHF.

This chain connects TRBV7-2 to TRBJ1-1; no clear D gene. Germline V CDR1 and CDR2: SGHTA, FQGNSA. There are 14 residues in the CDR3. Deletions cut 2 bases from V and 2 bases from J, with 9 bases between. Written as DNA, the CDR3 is TGTGCCAGCAGCTTATCCCAGACCAACACTGAAGCTTTCTTT. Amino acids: CASSLSQTNTEAFF.